The 3 T cell receptor beta chains in this list originate from one sample, sequenced in a study of T cell clonotyping in hematopoietic cell transplantation. Regarding time point: recipient sample about 28 days before transplant, after cytoreduction. Produced via immunoSEQ multiplex PCR; TCRdb's table is partial and in-frame only. The sample has about 21,000 clones; 75% to 90% are singletons. The source material was peripheral blood mononuclear cells, sampled before stem cell transplant. These receptors all stem from a man younger than 35 with biphenotypic leukemia. Some clones in this sample may be carry-over from other donors' samples.

The rearrangement links TRBV11-2 to TRBJ2-7; possibly TRBD2 for D (5 bases). The CDR3 extends over 15 amino acids. Germline V CDR1 and CDR2: SGHAT, FQNNGV. The germline V and J ends were trimmed by 5 bases and 2 bases, with 16 bases remaining between them. The CDR3 nucleotides are TGTGCCAGCAGCGCCCTAGGAGGACTCGCCTACGAGCAGTACTTC. It specifies CASSALGGLAYEQYF.

The chain recombines TRBV28 with TRBJ2-7; D possibly corresponds to TRBD2 (6 bases). Looked up from germline, CDR1 is MDHEN and CDR2 is SYDVKM. This CDR3 comprises 15 residues. Trimming removed 7 bases at V and 6 bases at J, with 22 bases between. The DNA for the CDR3 is TGTGCCAGCACCTTCCGAGTTTCGGGAGTTACCGAGCAGTACTTC. Encoded protein: CASTFRVSGVTEQYF.

J is TRBJ1-3 and V is TRBV19; tentatively, D is TRBD1 (6 bases). Per the germline V gene, CDR1 is LNHDA and CDR2 is SQIVND (reference sequence). This CDR3 spans 15 amino acids. The germline V and J ends were trimmed by 9 bases and 2 bases, with 17 bases remaining between them. CDR3 residues: CASNPTGLPGNTIYF. The CDR3 coding sequence is TGTGCCAGCAATCCGACAGGTTTACCTGGAAACACCATATATTTT.